These 8 T cell receptor beta chains share one sample of origin, sequenced in a study of patients and donors after allogeneic stem cell transplantation. TCRdb independently ran MiXCR on the RT-PCR reads; one entry per CDR3 protein. The sample lists approximately 140,000 distinct CDR3 sequences, about two fifths occurring once. The sample taken for sequencing was blood, either unsorted or a sorted T cell fraction (not recorded which). These receptors originate from a human donor who was either an allogeneic HSCT recipient or a stem cell or donor lymphocyte infusion donor (not recorded which). It is not recorded whose cells these are; they may come from a transplant donor.

The J gene is TRBJ2-2, the V gene TRBV5-4; TRBD1 might be the D (6 bases). Between the trimmed V and J ends, which lost 7 bases and 2 bases, there was a span of 12 bases. The CDR3 consists of 14 residues. The germline CDR1 and CDR2 sequences are SGHNT and YYREEE (reference sequence). DNA for the CDR3: TGTGCCAGCTACGTCAGGGGAAACACCGGGGAGCTGTTTTTT. It codes for CASYVRGNTGELFF.

This clonotype has only a few counts. V gene TRBV12-3 or TRBV12-4 combines with J gene TRBJ1-5; 7 bases are shared with TRBD1. The ends lost 6 bases at V and 0 bases at J; junction bases unmatched: 11. CDR3 size: 17 residues. This CDR3 reads CASSQVTGLYSNQPQHF. CDR3 DNA: TGTGCCAGCAGCCAAGTGACAGGGCTCTATAGCAATCAGCCCCAGCATTTT.

This clonotype has only a few counts. The chain is built from TRBV27 and TRBJ1-6, with unresolved D. CDR3 length: 16 amino acids. CDR1 is MNHEY and CDR2 is SMNVEV in the germline V gene (reference sequence). The V end was cut by 5 bases, the J end by 7 bases, with 18 bases between. The CDR3, as DNA: TGTGCCAGCAGTCTCCGGCAACCCCGGAGCAATTCACCCCTCCACTTT. It is translated as CASSLRQPRSNSPLHF.

The chain recombines TRBV12-3 or TRBV12-4 with TRBJ1-4; TRBD1 matches at 9 bases. After removal of 5 bases from V and 7 bases from J, the junction contained 5 bases not matched to a gene. The CDR3 runs to 14 residues. CDR3 in DNA: TGTGCCAGCAGTCCCAGACAGGGGGGTGAAAAACTGTTTTTT. It encodes CASSPRQGGEKLFF.

A few counts support this clonotype. The chain joins TRBV6-5 to TRBJ2-1, with D perhaps TRBD1 (5 bases). This CDR3 is built from 11 residues. V dropped 6 bases and J dropped 9 bases, with 9 bases sitting between them. Per germline, CDR1 MNHEY and CDR2 SVGAGI. The CDR3 DNA is TGTGCCAGCAGAGCAAGGGGTGAGCAGTTCTTC. Translating it yields CASRARGEQFF.

The chain links TRBV7-9 to TRBJ2-5, with a tentative D call TRBD2 (6 bases). The CDR3 sequence is 14 residues long. Germline-derived CDR1 and CDR2 are SEHNR and FQNEAQ (reference sequence). The V gene lost 1 base and the J gene lost 3 bases, with 9 bases spanning the gap. CDR3 nucleotide sequence: TGTGCCAGCAGCTTAGGGGGACTGGAAGAGACCCAGTACTTC. Translation: CASSLGGLEETQYF.

In its sample, this clonotype was seen a few times. The chain links TRBV11-2 to TRBJ1-2; 7 bases match TRBD1. V lost 1 base, J lost 8 bases, and 7 bases stayed unmatched. The CDR3 consists of 14 residues. Germline V lookup: CDR1 SGHAT, CDR2 FQNNGV. In DNA, the CDR3 is TGTGCCAGCAGCTTAGCAGGGGGAGTCCGGGGCTACACCTTC. This codes for CASSLAGGVRGYTF.

The V and J genes are TRBV6-5 and TRBJ1-2; D remains unclear. The V gene's germline CDR1 is MNHEY and CDR2 SVGAGI. The CDR3 spans 16 residues. Trimming took off 7 bases at V and 4 bases at J, with 22 bases between the two ends. The CDR3 loop is CASTNRRQMSPYGYTF. The DNA for the CDR3 is TGTGCCAGCACCAACCGACGGCAGATGAGTCCCTATGGCTACACCTTC.